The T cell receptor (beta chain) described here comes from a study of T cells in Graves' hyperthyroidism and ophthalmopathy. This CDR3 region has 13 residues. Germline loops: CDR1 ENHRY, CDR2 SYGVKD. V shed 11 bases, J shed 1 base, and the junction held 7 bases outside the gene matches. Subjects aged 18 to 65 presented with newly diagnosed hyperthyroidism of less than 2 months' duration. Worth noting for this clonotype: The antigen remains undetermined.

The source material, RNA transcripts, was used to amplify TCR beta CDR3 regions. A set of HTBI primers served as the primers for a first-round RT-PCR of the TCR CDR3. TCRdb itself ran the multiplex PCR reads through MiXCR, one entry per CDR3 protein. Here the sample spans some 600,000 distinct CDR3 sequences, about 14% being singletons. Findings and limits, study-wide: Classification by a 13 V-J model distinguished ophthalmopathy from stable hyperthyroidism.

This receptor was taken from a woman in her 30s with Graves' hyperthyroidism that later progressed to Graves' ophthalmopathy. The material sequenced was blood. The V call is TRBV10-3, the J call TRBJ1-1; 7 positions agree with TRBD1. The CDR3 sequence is CALRQGQNTEAFF. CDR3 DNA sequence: TGTGCCCTAAGACAGGGACAGAACACTGAAGCTTTCTTT.